Included here is one TCR beta chain sequence, with context. There is no known antigen for this receptor. One base away there is no much larger clone; base qualities are not given. V has 1 base trimmed and J has 7 bases trimmed; junction bases matching no gene number 12. As encoded in the germline V gene, CDR1 is MGHRA while CDR2 is YSYEKL. Counted from cysteine to phenylalanine, this CDR3 has 18 amino acids. Only the CDR3 part of the read is kept: 54 bases, read in frame from the first base. TCR repertoires of sorted CD4+ and CD8+ blood T cells from severe aplastic anemia patients and healthy subjects were deep-sequenced in the study. Ficoll-Paque density gradient centrifugation was used to isolate peripheral blood mononuclear cells. CD4+ and CD8+ T cells were sorted by FACS or magnetic beads before DNA extraction. Genomic DNA served as template for TCR beta VDJ combination and CDR3 sequence profiling. An Illumina HiSeq 2000 was used for TCR repertoire sequencing. The authors' analysis ran thus. Repertoire assessment relied on Simpson's diversity index, CDR3 size and DJ length profiles, and TRBV/TRBJ rearrangement plots. The most abundant DNA sequence in the deep sequencing data was defined as the immunodominant clone. CDR3 amino acid sequences were screened for sharing across subjects and compared with published repertoires and the VDJdb database. TCRdb reworked the public reads: Q25 trimming with fastp, MiXCR clone assembly, productive beta chains retained. CDR3 protein sequences are deduplicated, and each keeps its most common genes and DNA. TCRdb, rather than the study authors, made the V and J calls. This sample lists 350,000 to 450,000 distinct CDR3 sequences; approximately 70% were detected once. The leading ten clones occupy 4% of the sample.

This sample is drawn from a study of CD8+CD57+ T cells in acquired aplastic anemia listed by TCRdb under 2018. Regarding the study in general: Extracted DNA from sorted CD4+ and CD8+ cells averaged about 3 ug, ranging from roughly 0.2 to 30 ug. For healthy donor samples, the average read count was roughly 9.9 million for CD4+ cells and 11 million to 14 million for CD8+ cells. Summary of the overall study and its limitations: No significant difference in CD8+ Simpson's diversity was found between patients and healthy controls (P=0.060). Around 28 CD8+ CDR3 sequences were found to be shared between patients and controls, but these sequences appeared to be highly expressed in patients and within the immunodominant clones of the patients.

The sequencing input was sorted CD4+, CD8+, or CD8+CD57+ T cells (not recorded which) from PBMCs. The TCR comes from a human donor in good health, serving as a control. The chain uses TRBV4-1 and TRBJ1-4, with 10 junctional bases fitting TRBD1. The bases read TGCGCCAGCAGCCAAGGTGCTGAGCGGGGACAGGGGTCTGAAAAACTGTTTTTT. Its translation is CASSQGAERGQGSEKLFF.